These T cell receptor beta chains were read from a single sample in a study of T cell repertoires in cytomegalovirus infection. No antigen has been assigned to these receptors. TCRdb re-analysed the reads in MiXCR, keeping a single row per CDR3 protein. The profile shows roughly 200,000 distinct CDR3 sequences, roughly two fifths of them singletons. Source: CD8+ T cells from cultured PBMCs, taken from culture after CMV antigen stimulation. The receptor source for this set is a human donor in good health (CMV status not recorded). Some clones in this sample may be carry-over from other donors' samples. Each CDR3 is given with its conserved first and last residue. D genes are given only for firm matches. For some rows the clone size is stated as once, few or many, or as a class when expanded; others skip it.

V gene	D gene	clone size	J gene	CDR3 DNA	CDR3 protein
TRBV12-3/TRBV12-4	TRBD2	-	TRBJ2-1	TGTGCCAGCAGTCTACCTAGCGGGGGGGGATACAATGAGCAGTTCTTC	CASSLPSGGGYNEQFF
TRBV7-2	-	few	TRBJ1-1	TGTGCCAGCAGGGGAGTACAGGGTGTGACGGTGAACACTGAAGCTTTCTTT	CASRGVQGVTVNTEAFF
TRBV7-8	-	few	TRBJ2-1	TGTGCCAGCGTAGATACCTTTAACAATGAGCAGTTCTTC	CASVDTFNNEQFF
TRBV28	TRBD2	-	TRBJ2-1	TGTGCCAGCAGTTTGACTAGCGGGAGGGCATCTGAGCAGTTCTTC	CASSLTSGRASEQFF
TRBV7-3	TRBD1	-	TRBJ2-5	TGTGCCAGCAGGAGCGGGACAGGGGGCGCGGAGACCCAGTACTTC	CASRSGTGGAETQYF
TRBV6-6	-	-	TRBJ2-2	TGTGCCAGCAGTTACATGCTCCTTGGGGACACCGGGGAGCTGTTTTTT	CASSYMLLGDTGELFF
TRBV7-6	TRBD1	few	TRBJ1-4	TGTGCCAGCAGCTGGGACAGAACTAATGAAAAACTGTTTTTT	CASSWDRTNEKLFF
TRBV19	TRBD2	few	TRBJ2-7	TGTGCCAGTAGTCCTAGCGGGAGCTCCTACGAGCAGTACTTC	CASSPSGSSYEQYF
TRBV12-3/TRBV12-4	-	few	TRBJ2-7	TGTGCCAGCAGTGTGACCCTTAGCGAGCAGTACTTC	CASSVTLSEQYF
TRBV27	-	few	TRBJ2-7	TGTGCCAGCGGGAAACAGGGTCGGTACGAGCAGTACTTC	CASGKQGRYEQYF
TRBV9	-	-	TRBJ2-1	TGTGCCAGCAGCGTGGGCGGGGAGAACCATGAGCAGTTCTTC	CASSVGGENHEQFF
TRBV27	-	-	TRBJ2-7	TGTGCCAGCAGTTTATCAGGACTACCCCGCGGGTACGAGCAGTACTTC	CASSLSGLPRGYEQYF
TRBV7-2	-	few	TRBJ2-1	TGTGCCAGCAGCGTCACCCCTGGGGATGAGCAGTTCTTC	CASSVTPGDEQFF
TRBV6-5	-	-	TRBJ2-1	TGTGCCAGCAGTTCATCAGGGGGACTTGAGCAGTTCTTC	CASSSSGGLEQFF
TRBV11-1	-	few	TRBJ1-5	TGTGCCAGCAGCTTAGAGTTTGGGCAGCCCCAGCATTTT	CASSLEFGQPQHF
TRBV7-8	TRBD1	few	TRBJ1-4	TGTGCCAGCAGCAACCCGGGACAGGGAAGGAATGAAAAACTGTTTTTT	CASSNPGQGRNEKLFF
TRBV29-1	-	-	TRBJ1-2	TGCAGCGTTGAGACCCGGTCTCCGAACTATGGCTACACCTTC	CSVETRSPNYGYTF
TRBV7-6	-	many	TRBJ1-1	TGTGCCAGCAGGCCCGGGACGGAGCTACAAGCTTTCTTT	CASRPGTELQAFF
TRBV2	-	-	TRBJ2-1	TGTGCCAGCAGTCGAGGGAGAGAGGGCAATGAGCAGTTCTTC	CASSRGREGNEQFF
TRBV6-5	TRBD2	-	TRBJ2-1	TGTGCCAGCAGTTACCGTGAGCGGGGTTACAATGAGCAGTTCTTC	CASSYRERGYNEQFF
TRBV29-1	-	-	TRBJ1-1	TGCAGCGTTGGCAGCCAGTACACTGAAGCTTTCTTT	CSVGSQYTEAFF
TRBV27	TRBD1	-	TRBJ1-2	TGTGCCAGCAGTTTACGCCCCGGGACAGAGACCAACTATGGCTACACCTTC	CASSLRPGTETNYGYTF
TRBV7-2	-	-	TRBJ1-5	TGTGCCAGCAGCTTAGAGTTAAGCCGCGGGGGGAGGCAGCCCCAGCATTTT	CASSLELSRGGRQPQHF
TRBV11-2	TRBD1	few	TRBJ2-5	TGTGCCAGCAGTCCCGGACAGGGGAGGAGACAAGAGACCCAGTACTTC	CASSPGQGRRQETQYF
TRBV11-3	TRBD1	few	TRBJ2-7	TGTGCCAGCAGCCTCCGGACAGGGGGGTACGAGCAGTACTTC	CASSLRTGGYEQYF
TRBV7-3	-	few	TRBJ2-3	TGTGCCAGCAGCTCGACTGCTATCGGCACAGATACGCAGTATTTT	CASSSTAIGTDTQYF
TRBV2	-	few	TRBJ2-3	TGTGCCAGCAGTGAATGGGGGGACGGCAGCACAGATACGCAGTATTTT	CASSEWGDGSTDTQYF
TRBV5-6	-	many	TRBJ1-4	TGTGCCAGCAGCTTGCGGGACGGCGGTGAAAAACTGTTTTTT	CASSLRDGGEKLFF
TRBV7-8	-	few	TRBJ2-4	TGTGCCAGCAGCTTAGTAAAGCTGGAAGTGGCCAAAAACATTCAGTACTTC	CASSLVKLEVAKNIQYF
TRBV7-6	-	-	TRBJ2-5	TGTGCCAGCCTCGGGGATGAGGAGACCCAGTACTTC	CASLGDEETQYF
TRBV12-5	-	few	TRBJ2-7	TGTGCTAGTGGGCGGGCAGGTGTAGGCTACGAGCAGTACTTC	CASGRAGVGYEQYF
TRBV12-3/TRBV12-4	-	few	TRBJ1-1	TGTGCCAGCATTGGGGACACGAACACTGAAGCTTTCTTT	CASIGDTNTEAFF
TRBV11-2	-	-	TRBJ1-2	TGTGCCAGCAGCTTAGAAGTCCAGGCGAACTATGGCTACACCTTC	CASSLEVQANYGYTF
TRBV7-8	-	many	TRBJ2-3	TGTGCCAGCAGCTTAAGGCCCCTCCCGACAGGTTTTTCTAGCACAGATACGCAGTATTTT	CASSLRPLPTGFSSTDTQYF
TRBV7-8	TRBD2	few	TRBJ2-3	TGTGCCAGCAGCTACCAACTAGCGGGGGTAACAGATACGCAGTATTTT	CASSYQLAGVTDTQYF
TRBV27	TRBD2	-	TRBJ2-7	TGTGCCAGCAGTTTATCGGCTAGCGGGCTCTCCTACGAGCAGTACTTC	CASSLSASGLSYEQYF
TRBV9	-	-	TRBJ1-2	TGTGCCAGCAGCGTTTCACTCGACCCAAAACGGTACTATGGCTACACCTTC	CASSVSLDPKRYYGYTF
TRBV2	TRBD2	-	TRBJ2-5	TGTGCCAGCAGTGAGGGACTAGCGGGAGTAGAGACCCAGTACTTC	CASSEGLAGVETQYF
TRBV20-1	-	-	TRBJ2-7	TGCAGTGCTCAAGACGGTTCCTACGAGCAGTACTTC	CSAQDGSYEQYF
TRBV6-1	TRBD1	-	TRBJ1-1	TGTGCCAGCAGTACGCGGGACAGGGTGACTACTGAAGCTTTCTTT	CASSTRDRVTTEAFF
TRBV7-9	-	-	TRBJ2-5	TGTGCCAGCAGCAACTCGACAGAACGAGAGACCCAGTACTTC	CASSNSTERETQYF
TRBV7-9	-	few	TRBJ2-7	TGTGCCAGCAGCCAGGTCCCCCGGGACGAGCAGTACTTC	CASSQVPRDEQYF
TRBV27	-	-	TRBJ1-1	TGTGCCAGCAGTTTTAAACGTGGGAGGGCAGATGAATTGAACACTGAAGCTTTCTTT	CASSFKRGRADELNTEAFF
TRBV4-3	-	-	TRBJ2-2	TGCGCCAGCAGCCTAATTTACTCCACCGGGGAGCTGTTTTTT	CASSLIYSTGELFF
TRBV12-3/TRBV12-4	TRBD1	-	TRBJ2-6	TGTGCCAGCAGAGACAGGGGGGGGTGGGGGGCCAACGTCCTGACTTTC	CASRDRGGWGANVLTF
TRBV20-1	-	-	TRBJ2-5	TGCAGTGCCTCGGGCCCTAGAGGGGAGACCCAGTACTTC	CSASGPRGETQYF
TRBV6-1	-	few	TRBJ2-5	TGTGCCTGTCAAAAGGGGGGGGCGCGGCTGGAAGAGACCCAGTACTTC	CACQKGGARLEETQYF
TRBV6-1	TRBD2	once	TRBJ2-7	TGTGCCAGCAGTCTAGCGGGAGGGGGCCCCACCTACGAGCAGTACTTC	CASSLAGGGPTYEQYF
TRBV27	TRBD1	-	TRBJ1-1	TGTGCCAGCGGGGACAGGGGATACGGTGAAGCTTTCTTT	CASGDRGYGEAFF
TRBV27	TRBD1	-	TRBJ1-2	TGTGCCAGCAGGGGGGACAGCCGGAACTATGGCTACACCTTC	CASRGDSRNYGYTF
TRBV7-3	-	few	TRBJ2-7	TGTGCCAGCAGCCCCGAGGGGGAGCGAGCCTACGAGCAGTACTTC	CASSPEGERAYEQYF
TRBV4-1	-	-	TRBJ2-1	TGCGCCAGCAGCCAATCAACCGGGACCCCCTACAATGAGCAGTTCTTC	CASSQSTGTPYNEQFF
TRBV7-9	TRBD2	many	TRBJ2-3	TGTGCCAGCAGCTCAAGGACTAGCACCAAGGGGGATACGCAGTATTTT	CASSSRTSTKGDTQYF
TRBV19	TRBD1	-	TRBJ2-2	TGTGCCAGTAGTTTTCCGGAACAGGGGACGGACACCGGGGAGCTGTTTTTT	CASSFPEQGTDTGELFF